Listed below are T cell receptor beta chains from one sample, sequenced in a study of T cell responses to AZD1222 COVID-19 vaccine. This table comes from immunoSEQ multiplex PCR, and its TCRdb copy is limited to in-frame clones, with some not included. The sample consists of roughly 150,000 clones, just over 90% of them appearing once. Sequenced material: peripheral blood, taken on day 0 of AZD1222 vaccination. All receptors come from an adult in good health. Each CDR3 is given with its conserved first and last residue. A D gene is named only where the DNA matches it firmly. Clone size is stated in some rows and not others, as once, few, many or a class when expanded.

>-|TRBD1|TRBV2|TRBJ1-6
TGTGCCAGCAGCGAGGACAGGGATTCACCCCTCCACTTT
CASSEDRDSPLHF
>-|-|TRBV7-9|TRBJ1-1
TGTGCCAGCAGCATAACAGGGAGGAACACTGAAGCTTTCTTT
CASSITGRNTEAFF
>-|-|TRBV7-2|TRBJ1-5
TGTGCCAGCAGCCTTGGGACGGGTCAGCCCCAGCATTTT
CASSLGTGQPQHF
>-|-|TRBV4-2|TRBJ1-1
TGTGCCAGCAGCAGGATTGGGAACACTGAAGCTTTCTTT
CASSRIGNTEAFF
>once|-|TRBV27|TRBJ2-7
TGTGCCAGCAGTCTTCGGGGGGCTCCCTACGAGCAGTACTTC
CASSLRGAPYEQYF
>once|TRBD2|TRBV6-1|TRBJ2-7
TGTGCCAGCAGTAAAGGGACTAGCGGGGGACAAACCTACGAGCAGTACTTC
CASSKGTSGGQTYEQYF
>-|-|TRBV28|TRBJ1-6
TGTGCCAGTATGGTAGTCGGGGGACCCTATAATTCACCCCTCCACTTT
CASMVVGGPYNSPLHF
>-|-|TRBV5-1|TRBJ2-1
TGCGCCAGCAGTATGCGACAGATCGATGAGCAGTTCTTC
CASSMRQIDEQFF
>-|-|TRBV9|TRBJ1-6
TGTGCCAGCAGCTCAACCGGGGGGGGTTCACCCCTCCACTTT
CASSSTGGGSPLHF
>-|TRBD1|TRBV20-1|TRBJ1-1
TGCAGTGCTAGTCCTTTTCCAGGACAGGGGGCGAGGAACACTGAAGCTTTCTTT
CSASPFPGQGARNTEAFF
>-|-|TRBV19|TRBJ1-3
TGTGCCAGTAGTATCTCCTGGGACACCATATATTTT
CASSISWDTIYF
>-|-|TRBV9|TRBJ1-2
TGTGCCAGCAGCACCCTCGGGGGGAGAGACTATGGCTACACCTTC
CASSTLGGRDYGYTF
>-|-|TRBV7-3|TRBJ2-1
TGTGCCAGCAGCTTACTAGCAGGCGTCTACAATGAGCAGTTCTTC
CASSLLAGVYNEQFF
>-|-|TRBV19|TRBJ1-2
TGTGCCAGTAGTATTGGAGGCAGTCTGTCAGAGGGCTACACCTTC
CASSIGGSLSEGYTF
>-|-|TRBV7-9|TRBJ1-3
TGTGCCAGCAGCGGACCGGGGGCTACTGGAAACACCATATATTTT
CASSGPGATGNTIYF
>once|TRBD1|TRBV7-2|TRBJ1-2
TGTGCCAGCAGCCCGCAGGGGGCGGGTGGCTACACCTTC
CASSPQGAGGYTF
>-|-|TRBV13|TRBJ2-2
TGTGCCAGCAGCCCCATCAAGGGTCTCGGGACCGGGGAGCTGTTTTTT
CASSPIKGLGTGELFF
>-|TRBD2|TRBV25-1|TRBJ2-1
TGTGCCACAACTAGCGGGGGCTTTGATGAGCAGTTCTTC
CATTSGGFDEQFF
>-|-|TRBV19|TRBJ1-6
TGTGCCAGTAGTATCCGCACCGGGACGCTTAATTCACCCCTCCACTTT
CASSIRTGTLNSPLHF
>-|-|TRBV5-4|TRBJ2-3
TGTGCCAGCAGCTTGGCTTGGACAGATACGCAGTATTTT
CASSLAWTDTQYF
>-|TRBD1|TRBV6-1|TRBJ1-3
TGTGCCAGCAGTGTTCACCAACAGGGGGCTGGAAACACCATATATTTT
CASSVHQQGAGNTIYF
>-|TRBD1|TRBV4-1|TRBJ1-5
TGCGCCAGCAGCCAAGCTAGCGCGGGACAGTCCTTCGCGCCCCAGCATTTT
CASSQASAGQSFAPQHF
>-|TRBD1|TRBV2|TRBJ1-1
TGTGCCAGCAGCTCGGACAGGGGTAACACTGAAGCTTTCTTT
CASSSDRGNTEAFF
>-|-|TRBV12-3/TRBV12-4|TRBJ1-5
TGTGCCAGCAGTTTCACGGGCAATCAGCCCCAGCATTTT
CASSFTGNQPQHF
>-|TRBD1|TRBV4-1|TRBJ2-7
TGCGCCAGCAGCCGTACCCCGGGACAGATTAACTACGAGCAGTACTTC
CASSRTPGQINYEQYF
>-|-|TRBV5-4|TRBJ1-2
TGTGCCAGCAGCGGTCGCATCCGGGGGGCTCCTAACTATGGCTACACCTTC
CASSGRIRGAPNYGYTF
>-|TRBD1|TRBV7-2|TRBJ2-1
TGTGCCAGCAGACGAGGCGGGACAGGGGTAGGTAATGAGCAGTTCTTC
CASRRGGTGVGNEQFF
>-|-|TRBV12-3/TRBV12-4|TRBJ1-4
TGTGCCAGCTCCGTCCTCTCGGGCGAAAAACTGTTTTTT
CASSVLSGEKLFF
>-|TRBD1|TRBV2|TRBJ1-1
TGTGCCAGCAGGCAACCGGGACAGTTCATGAACACTGAAGCTTTCTTT
CASRQPGQFMNTEAFF
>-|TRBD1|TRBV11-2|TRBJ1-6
TGTGCCAGCAGCCCGACAGGGGGAGATTCACCCCTCCACTTT
CASSPTGGDSPLHF
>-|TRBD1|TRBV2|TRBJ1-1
TGTGCCAGCATTAACAGGGGGTATGGAACTGAAGCTTTCTTT
CASINRGYGTEAFF
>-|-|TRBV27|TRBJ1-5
TGTGCCAGCAGGTCCTCCGGGCCCCAGCATTTT
CASRSSGPQHF
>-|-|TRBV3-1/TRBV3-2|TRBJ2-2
TGTGCCAGCAGCCAAGAATTACTGAACGGGGAGCTGTTTTTT
CASSQELLNGELFF
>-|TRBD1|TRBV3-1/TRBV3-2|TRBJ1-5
TGTGCCAGCAGCGCCGAACAGGGGCGCAATCAGCCCCAGCATTTT
CASSAEQGRNQPQHF
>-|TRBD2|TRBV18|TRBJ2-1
TGTGCCAGCTCCCTGGTTACCGGGGGGGCCTCCAATGAGCAGTTCTTC
CASSLVTGGASNEQFF
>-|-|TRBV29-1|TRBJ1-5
TGCAGCGTTGCGTCAGGGCGCAATCAGCCCCAGCATTTT
CSVASGRNQPQHF
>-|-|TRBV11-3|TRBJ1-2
TGTGCCAGCAGCTTAGCTGCGGGAACTAGAACTTTC
CASSLAAGTRTF
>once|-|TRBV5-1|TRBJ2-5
TGCGCCAGCAGCTTGGATAGTCCCCCCGGGACCCAGTACTTC
CASSLDSPPGTQYF
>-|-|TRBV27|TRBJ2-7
TGTGCCAGCAGTTCGGGTATTGGGGCTGTTATCTACGAGCAGTACTTC
CASSSGIGAVIYEQYF
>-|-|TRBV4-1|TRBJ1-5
TGCGCCAGCAGCCAAGATATAAGTTCGAATCAGCCCCAGCATTTT
CASSQDISSNQPQHF
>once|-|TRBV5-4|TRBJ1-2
TGTGCCAGCAGCTTGGCAGGGTCCTATGGCTACACCTTC
CASSLAGSYGYTF
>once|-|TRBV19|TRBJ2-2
TGTGCCAGTACCGCCCTACCTAACACCGGGGAGCTGTTTTTT
CASTALPNTGELFF
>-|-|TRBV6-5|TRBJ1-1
TGTGCCAGCAGTTACTCGTGGGGGAACACTGAAGCTTTCTTT
CASSYSWGNTEAFF
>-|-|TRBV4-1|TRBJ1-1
TGCGCCAGCAGCCAAGTTTTGGGGACCGACAGGCTGAACACTGAAGCTTTCTTT
CASSQVLGTDRLNTEAFF
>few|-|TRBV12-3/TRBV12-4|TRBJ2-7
TGTGCCAGCAGGCCGTCTGGGGGAGACGAGCAGTACTTC
CASRPSGGDEQYF
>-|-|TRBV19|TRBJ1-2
TGTGCCAGTAGTAGGGGGCGAGGATCCTATGGCTACACCTTC
CASSRGRGSYGYTF
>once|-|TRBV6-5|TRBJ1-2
TGTGCCAGCACGCGCGGGGTTTTCGATAACTATGGCTACACCTTC
CASTRGVFDNYGYTF
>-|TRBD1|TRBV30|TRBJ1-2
TGTGCCTGGAGTGTACTAGGGACAGGCTATGGCTACACCTTC
CAWSVLGTGYGYTF
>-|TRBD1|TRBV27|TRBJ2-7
TGTGCCAGCTGCCCACGGGACAGGGGGGGTTATTTCCCCTACGAGCAGTACTTC
CASCPRDRGGYFPYEQYF
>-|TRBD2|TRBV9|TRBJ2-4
TGTGCCAGCAGCTCTCCCCGGGGACTAGCCGGAAACATTCAGTACTTC
CASSSPRGLAGNIQYF
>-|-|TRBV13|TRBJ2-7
TGTGCCAGCAGCAGCAGAGACAGTTCCTACGAGCAGTACTTC
CASSSRDSSYEQYF
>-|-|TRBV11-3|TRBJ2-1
TGTGCCAGCAGCTCCTGGACGGTAAATGAGCAGTTCTTC
CASSSWTVNEQFF
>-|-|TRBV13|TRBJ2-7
TGTGCCAGCAGCTTAGGAGCAGCCTACGAGCAGTACTTC
CASSLGAAYEQYF
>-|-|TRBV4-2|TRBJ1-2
TGTGCCAGCAGCCAGATGCCGGGGGATCAATCCTATGGCTACACCTTC
CASSQMPGDQSYGYTF